This entry lists 11 T cell receptor beta chains sequenced from one sample in a study of beta chain features in type 1 diabetes. Study findings and constraints: The study found moderately but significantly shorter TCRB CDR3s in all four CD4+ subsets of Type 1 diabetes patients.

Reverse transcription of all isolated RNA meant that expressed TCRB transcripts were sequenced. Produced via immunoSEQ multiplex PCR; TCRdb's table is partial and in-frame only. The repertoire holds 150,000 to 190,000 clones, with about a tenth as singletons. The antigens of these receptors remain unknown. The sample was central memory CD4+ T cells from blood. These receptors all come from a man aged 25-40 years with type 1 diabetes.

The V call is TRBV6-1, the J call TRBJ1-2; D is ambiguous. V dropped 1 base and J dropped 3 bases, with 12 bases sitting between them. This CDR3 is 15 amino acids long. Per the germline V gene, CDR1 is MNHNS and CDR2 is SASEGT. The CDR3 nucleotides read TGTGCCAGCAGTGAAGTCTCTAGGGAGTACTATGGCTACACCTTC. This translates into CASSEVSREYYGYTF.

The chain recombines TRBV4-3 with TRBJ2-5, with D possibly being TRBD2 (6 bases). Deletions cut 0 bases from V and 4 bases from J, with 12 bases between. Germline loops: CDR1 LGHNA, CDR2 YSLEER. The CDR3 covers 15 residues. CDR3 nucleotides: TGCGCCAGCAGCCAAGATTGGGGGGTCCCAGAGACCCAGTACTTC. Residues: CASSQDWGVPETQYF.

This clone was seen only a few times. V usage is TRBV5-4 and J usage is TRBJ2-7, with 13 bases that match TRBD2. The V segment lost 3 bases and the J segment 3 bases; nucleotides outside the gene matches: 3. This CDR3 is built from 15 residues. Germline assignment: CDR1 SGHNT and CDR2 YYREEE (reference sequence). The CDR3 here is CASSSRTSGSYEQYF. CDR3 sequence (DNA): TGTGCCAGCAGCTCCAGGACTAGCGGGAGCTACGAGCAGTACTTC.

Notes on this clone: The identical CDR3 is also encoded by other nucleotide sequences in the sample. The genes are TRBV27 and TRBJ1-5; weak D call: TRBD1 (6 bases). V was pared by 3 bases and J by 4 bases, with 7 bases between. Germline V gene sequence: CDR1 MNHEY, CDR2 SMNVEV (reference sequence). The CDR3 is 13 amino acids. DNA for the CDR3: TGTGCCAGCAGTTTGCAGGGGAATCAGCCCCAGCATTTT. This encodes CASSLQGNQPQHF.

V and J are TRBV2 and TRBJ1-1; 9 bases are shared with TRBD1. The CDR3 runs to 15 residues. Trimming removed 6 bases from V and 0 bases from J; junction bases left unmatched: 5. Germline V CDR1 and CDR2: SNHLY, FYNNEI. The CDR3 spells CASRARQGVNTEAFF. The CDR3 DNA is TGTGCCAGCAGGGCCCGACAGGGGGTGAACACTGAAGCTTTCTTT.

This clone was recorded many times. Other DNA sequences of this sample code for an identical CDR3. V usage is TRBV4-2 and J usage is TRBJ2-7, with 8 bases identical to TRBD1. Germline CDR1 and CDR2: LGHNA and YNFKEQ. The CDR3 loop spans 15 amino acids. J gave up 2 bases and V 1 base, and 4 bases lay outside the gene matches. CDR3 coding DNA: TGTGCCAGCAGCCAAGGTGTGACAGGGGCCTACGAGCAGTACTTC. Its protein is CASSQGVTGAYEQYF.

J is TRBJ2-5 and V is TRBV5-1; TRBD1 agrees at 8 bases. The CDR3 consists of 15 residues. Germline assignment: CDR1 SGHRS and CDR2 YFSETQ. J gave up 9 bases and V 1 base, and 11 bases lay outside the gene matches. This CDR3 is CASSLSGQGLGAQYF. The DNA of the CDR3 is TGCGCCAGCAGCTTGAGCGGACAGGGCCTGGGAGCCCAGTACTTC. Using reference TRBV5-1 and TRBJ2-5 for the parts outside the CDR3, the full variable domain is KAGVTQTPRYLIKTRGQQVTLSCSPISGHRSVSWYQQTPGQGLQFLFEYFSETQRNKGNFPGRFSGRQFSNSRSEMNVSTLELGDSALYLCASSLSGQGLGAQYFGPGTRLLVL.

V usage is TRBV15 and J usage is TRBJ2-7; D is perhaps TRBD2 (7 bases). CDR1 and CDR2 from the germline V gene are LNHNV and YYDKDF (reference sequence). Deletions cut 0 bases from V and 3 bases from J, with 15 bases between. This CDR3 contains 16 residues. CDR3 bases: TGTGCCACCAGCAGAGATTTGGCAGGGGAGGGCTACGAGCAGTACTTC. Translation gives CATSRDLAGEGYEQYF.

The CDR3 nucleotides are TGCGCCAGCAGCAACCAGGGTAGCAATGAGCAGTTCTTC. Protein sequence: CASSNQGSNEQFF. V usage is TRBV5-1 and J usage is TRBJ2-1; D might be TRBD1 (5 bases). Germline-derived CDR1 and CDR2 are SGHRS and YFSETQ. This CDR3 has 13 residues. Trimming cost V 4 bases and J 6 bases, with 11 bases left between them.

This clone was observed a few times. This rearrangement joins TRBV13 to TRBJ1-1; possible D gene TRBD1, 5 bases. CDR3 length: 15 amino acids. V was shortened by 5 bases and J by 1 base, with 14 bases between the two germline ends. Germline assignment: CDR1 PRHDT and CDR2 FYEKMQ (reference sequence). The CDR3 coding sequence is TGTGCCAGCAGCCGGCAGCTTAGGGGGAACACTGAAGCTTTCTTT. The encoded protein is CASSRQLRGNTEAFF.

The chain carries TRBV29-1 and TRBJ2-5; a weak D match, TRBD1 (5 bases). The germline CDR1 and CDR2 sequences are SQVTM and ANQGSEA. The CDR3 is 13 amino acids. Trimming cost V 2 bases and J 5 bases, with 12 bases left between them. CDR3 bases: TGCAGCGTTGAAAGGGGTAGCAGGGAGACCCAGTACTTC. Its translation: CSVERGSRETQYF.